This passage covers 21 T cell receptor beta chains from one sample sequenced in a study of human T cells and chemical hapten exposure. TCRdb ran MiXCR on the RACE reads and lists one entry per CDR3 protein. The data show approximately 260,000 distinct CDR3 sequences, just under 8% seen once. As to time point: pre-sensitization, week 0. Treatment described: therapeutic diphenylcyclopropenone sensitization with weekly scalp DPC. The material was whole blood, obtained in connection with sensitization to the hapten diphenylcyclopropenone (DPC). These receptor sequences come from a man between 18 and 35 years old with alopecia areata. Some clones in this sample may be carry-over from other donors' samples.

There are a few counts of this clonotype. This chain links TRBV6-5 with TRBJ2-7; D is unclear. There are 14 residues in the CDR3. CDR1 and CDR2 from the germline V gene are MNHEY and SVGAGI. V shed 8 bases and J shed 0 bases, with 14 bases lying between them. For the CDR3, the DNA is TGTGCCAGCTCTAAAGAGGATAGCTCCTACGAGCAGTACTTC. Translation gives CASSKEDSSYEQYF.

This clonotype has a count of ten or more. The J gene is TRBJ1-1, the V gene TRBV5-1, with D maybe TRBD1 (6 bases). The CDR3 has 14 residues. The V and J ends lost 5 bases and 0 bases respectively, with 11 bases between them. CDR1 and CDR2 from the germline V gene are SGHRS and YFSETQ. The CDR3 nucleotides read TGCGCCAGCAGGGTTGGGGGCATGAACACTGAAGCTTTCTTT. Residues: CASRVGGMNTEAFF.

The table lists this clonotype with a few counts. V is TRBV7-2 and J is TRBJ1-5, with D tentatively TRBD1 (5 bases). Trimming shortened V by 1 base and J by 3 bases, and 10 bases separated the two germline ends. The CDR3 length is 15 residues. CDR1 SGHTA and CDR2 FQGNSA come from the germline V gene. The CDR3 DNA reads TGTGCCAGCAGCTTAGTAGGGGTGAACAATCAGCCCCAGCATTTT. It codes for CASSLVGVNNQPQHF.

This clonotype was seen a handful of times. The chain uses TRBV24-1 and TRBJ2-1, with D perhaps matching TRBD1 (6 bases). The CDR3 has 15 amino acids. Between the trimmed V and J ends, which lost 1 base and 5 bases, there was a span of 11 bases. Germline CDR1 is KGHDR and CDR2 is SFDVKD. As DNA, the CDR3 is TGTGCCACCAGTGATTTAGGGGACACAGACAATGAGCAGTTCTTC. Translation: CATSDLGDTDNEQFF.

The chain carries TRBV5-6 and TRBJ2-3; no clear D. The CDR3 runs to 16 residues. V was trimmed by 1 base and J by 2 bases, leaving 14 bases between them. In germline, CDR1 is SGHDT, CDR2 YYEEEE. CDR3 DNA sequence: TGTGCCAGCAGCTTGCGGACCAGCGTAGTCACAGATACGCAGTATTTT. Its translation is CASSLRTSVVTDTQYF.

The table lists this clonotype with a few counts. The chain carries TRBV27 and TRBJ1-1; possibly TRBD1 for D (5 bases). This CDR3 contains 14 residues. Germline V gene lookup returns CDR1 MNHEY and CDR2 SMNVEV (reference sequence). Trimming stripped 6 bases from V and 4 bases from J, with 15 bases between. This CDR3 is CASSSAEGITEAFF. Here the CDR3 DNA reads TGTGCCAGCAGCTCCGCAGAGGGGATCACTGAAGCTTTCTTT.

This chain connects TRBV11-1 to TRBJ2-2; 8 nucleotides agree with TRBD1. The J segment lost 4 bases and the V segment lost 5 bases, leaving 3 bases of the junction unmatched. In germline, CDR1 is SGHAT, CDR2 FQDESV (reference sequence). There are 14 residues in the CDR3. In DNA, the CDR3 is TGTGCCAGCAGCCTAGACAGGGGCACCGGGGAGCTGTTTTTT. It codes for CASSLDRGTGELFF.

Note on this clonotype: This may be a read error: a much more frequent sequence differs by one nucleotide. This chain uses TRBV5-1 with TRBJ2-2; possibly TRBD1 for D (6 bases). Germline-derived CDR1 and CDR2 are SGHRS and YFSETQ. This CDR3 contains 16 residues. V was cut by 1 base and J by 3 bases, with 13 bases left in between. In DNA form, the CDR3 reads TGCGCCAGCAGCTTGATTGGGGGCATGGACACCGGGGAGCTGTTTTTT. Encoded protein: CASSLIGGMDTGELFF.

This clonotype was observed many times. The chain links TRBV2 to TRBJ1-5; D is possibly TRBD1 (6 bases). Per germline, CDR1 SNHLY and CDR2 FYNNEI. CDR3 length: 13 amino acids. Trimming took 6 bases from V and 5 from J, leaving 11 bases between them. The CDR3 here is CASRTGIDQPQHF. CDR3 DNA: TGTGCCAGCAGAACAGGGATTGATCAGCCCCAGCATTTT.

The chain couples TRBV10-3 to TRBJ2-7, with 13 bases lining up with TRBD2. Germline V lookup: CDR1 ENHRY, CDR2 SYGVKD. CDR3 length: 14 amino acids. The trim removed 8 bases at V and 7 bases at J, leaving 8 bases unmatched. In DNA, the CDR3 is TGTGCCATCTCCTCGGGACTAGCGGGGATTGAGCAGTACTTC. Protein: CAISSGLAGIEQYF.

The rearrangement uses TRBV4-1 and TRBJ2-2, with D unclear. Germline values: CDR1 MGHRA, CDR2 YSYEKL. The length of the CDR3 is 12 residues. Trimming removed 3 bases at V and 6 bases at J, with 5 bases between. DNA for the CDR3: TGCGCCAGCAGCCATGTCGCCGGGGAGCTGTTTTTT. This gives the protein CASSHVAGELFF.

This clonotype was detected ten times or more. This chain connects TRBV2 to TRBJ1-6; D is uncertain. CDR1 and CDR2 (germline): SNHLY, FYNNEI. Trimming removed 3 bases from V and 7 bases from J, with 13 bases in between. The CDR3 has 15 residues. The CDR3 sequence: CASSDHAPPNSPLHF. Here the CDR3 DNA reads TGTGCCAGCAGTGATCACGCGCCCCCAAATTCACCCCTCCACTTT.

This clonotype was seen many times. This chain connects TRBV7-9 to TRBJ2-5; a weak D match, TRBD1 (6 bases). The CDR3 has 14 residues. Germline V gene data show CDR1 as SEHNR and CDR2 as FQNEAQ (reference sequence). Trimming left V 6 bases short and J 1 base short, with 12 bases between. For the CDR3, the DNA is TGTGCCAGCAGTATGGACAGAGCCCAAGAGACCCAGTACTTC. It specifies CASSMDRAQETQYF.

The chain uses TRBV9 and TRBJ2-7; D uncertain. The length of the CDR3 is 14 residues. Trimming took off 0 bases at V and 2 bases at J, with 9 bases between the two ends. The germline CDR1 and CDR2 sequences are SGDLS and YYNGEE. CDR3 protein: CASSVARVPYEQYV. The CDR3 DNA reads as TGTGCCAGCAGCGTAGCTAGGGTCCCCTACGAGCAGTACGTC.

As DNA, the CDR3 is TGCGCCAGCAGCCGGACAGGGAACTCCTACAATGAGCAGTTCTTC. This codes for CASSRTGNSYNEQFF. J is TRBJ2-1 and V is TRBV4-3; 8 bases fit TRBD1. CDR1 is LGHNA, CDR2 YSLEER, per germline. This CDR3 contains 15 residues. V was clipped by 4 bases and J by 0 bases; unmatched bases: 2.

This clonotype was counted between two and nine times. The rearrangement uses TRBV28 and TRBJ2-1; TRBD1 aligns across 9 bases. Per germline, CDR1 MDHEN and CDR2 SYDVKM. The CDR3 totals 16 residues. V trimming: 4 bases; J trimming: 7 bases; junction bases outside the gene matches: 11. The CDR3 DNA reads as TGTGCCAGCAGTTGGTTGGGACAGGGTTCAGTGAATGAGCAGTTCTTC. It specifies CASSWLGQGSVNEQFF.

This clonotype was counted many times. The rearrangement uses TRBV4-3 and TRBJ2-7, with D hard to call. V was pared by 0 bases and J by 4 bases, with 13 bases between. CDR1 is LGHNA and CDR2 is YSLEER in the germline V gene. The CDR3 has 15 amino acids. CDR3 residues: CASSQESTAGYEQYF. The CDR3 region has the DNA TGCGCCAGCAGCCAAGAAAGCACGGCCGGGTACGAGCAGTACTTC.

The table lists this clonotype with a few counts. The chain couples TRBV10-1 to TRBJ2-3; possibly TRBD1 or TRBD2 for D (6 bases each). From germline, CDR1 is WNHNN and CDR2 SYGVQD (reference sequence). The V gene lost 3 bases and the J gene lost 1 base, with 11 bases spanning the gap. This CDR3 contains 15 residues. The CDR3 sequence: CASSDGGQGTDTQYF. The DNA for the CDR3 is TGCGCCAGCAGTGACGGGGGCCAAGGCACAGATACGCAGTATTTT.

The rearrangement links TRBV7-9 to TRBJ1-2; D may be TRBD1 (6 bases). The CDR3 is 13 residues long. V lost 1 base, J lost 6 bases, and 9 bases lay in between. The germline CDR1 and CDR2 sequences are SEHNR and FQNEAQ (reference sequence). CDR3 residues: CASSLVAGDGYTF. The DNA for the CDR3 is TGTGCCAGCAGCTTAGTCGCAGGGGATGGCTACACCTTC.

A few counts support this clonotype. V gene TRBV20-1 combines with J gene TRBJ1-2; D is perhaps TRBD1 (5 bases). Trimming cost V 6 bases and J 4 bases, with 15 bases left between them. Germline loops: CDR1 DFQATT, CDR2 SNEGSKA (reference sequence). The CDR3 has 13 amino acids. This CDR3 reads CSAPRDLVYGYTF. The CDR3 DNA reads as TGCAGTGCCCCCCGGGACCTTGTCTATGGCTACACCTTC.

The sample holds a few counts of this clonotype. The CDR3 DNA is TGTGCCAGCAGCCAAGATCGGGAAGGGATCTATGAGCAGTTCTTC. It is translated as CASSQDREGIYEQFF. The chain links TRBV4-2 to TRBJ2-1, with D possibly matching TRBD2 (5 bases). The CDR3 has 15 amino acids. The V end lost 0 bases, the J end lost 8 bases, and 14 bases lay between the germline ends. Germline CDR1 is LGHNA and CDR2 is YNFKEQ.